Listed below are T cell receptor beta chains from one sample, sequenced in a study of cytomegalovirus exposure and HLA in healthy donors. The protocol was immunoSEQ multiplex PCR, while the TCRdb copy is restricted to in-frame clones and leaves out a portion. This table has about 110,000 clones, around 78% appearing once. The sample was PBMCs. These receptors came from a woman in her twenties or thirties in good health and CMV-seronegative. CDR3s include the opening cysteine and the closing phenylalanine or tryptophan. A D gene is named only where the DNA matches it firmly. Some rows mark clone size as missing; the rest say once, few, many or name a class of expanded clone.

TRBJ2-6 | TRBV28 | . | TRBD2 | TGTGCCAGCAGTCCGCCCCGGGGGGGAGGGGCCAACGTCCTGACTTTC | CASSPPRGGGANVLTF
TRBJ2-7 | TRBV9 | . | . | TGTGCCAGCAGCGTAGGGGACACAAACTACGAGCAGTACTTC | CASSVGDTNYEQYF
TRBJ1-1 | TRBV9 | . | . | TGTGCCAGCAGCAACCGGGATAATATGAACACTGAAGCTTTCTTT | CASSNRDNMNTEAFF
TRBJ1-1 | TRBV9 | . | TRBD1 | TGTGCCAGCAGCGCAACAGGGGCTACTGAAGCTTTCTTT | CASSATGATEAFF
TRBJ1-2 | TRBV28 | once | . | TGTGCCAGCAGTTTTGAGTACTATGGCTACACCTTC | CASSFEYYGYTF
TRBJ1-5 | TRBV28 | . | TRBD1 | TGTGCCAGCCGCCCGTCGGTACAGGGGAGCAATCAGCCCCAGCATTTT | CASRPSVQGSNQPQHF
TRBJ1-5 | TRBV30 | . | TRBD1 | TGTGCCTGGAGCGCTGACAGGGTGAGTCAGCCCCAGCATTTT | CAWSADRVSQPQHF
TRBJ2-7 | TRBV14 | . | . | TGTGCCAGCAGCCAAGTACAGGTCAGCTCCTACGAGCAGTACTTC | CASSQVQVSSYEQYF
TRBJ1-5 | TRBV19 | . | . | TGTGCCAGTAGTATTGACCGGGCCCAGCATTTT | CASSIDRAQHF
TRBJ2-3 | TRBV4-2 | . | . | TGTGCCAGCAGCCAAAATACTGGACAGCCGAATACGCAGTATTTT | CASSQNTGQPNTQYF
TRBJ2-5 | TRBV4-2 | . | TRBD2 | TGTGCCAGCAGACAAGATTTCGGTAGCGGGGAGTACCAAGAGACCCAGTACTTC | CASRQDFGSGEYQETQYF
TRBJ2-7 | TRBV2 | . | TRBD2 | TGTGCCAGCAGTGTATTGTTAGCGGGGAACTACGAGCAGTACTTC | CASSVLLAGNYEQYF
TRBJ2-7 | TRBV10-3 | . | TRBD2 | TGTGCCATCAGAAAACCCAGCGGGAGGGCCAACGAGCAGTACTTC | CAIRKPSGRANEQYF
TRBJ1-1 | TRBV5-4 | . | . | TGTGCCAGCAGCTCGTCCGGCACTGAAGCTTTCTTT | CASSSSGTEAFF
TRBJ2-7 | TRBV4-3 | few | TRBD2 | TGCGCCAGCAGCCAAGATCTAGCGGGGGACTACGAGCAGTACTTC | CASSQDLAGDYEQYF
TRBJ2-3 | TRBV7-8 | . | . | TGTGCCAGCAAAGAAAGGAGGGCCGAACGAGATACGCAGTATTTT | CASKERRAERDTQYF
TRBJ2-3 | TRBV2 | . | . | TGTGCCAGCAAGGAGGGGAGCACAGATACGCAGTATTTT | CASKEGSTDTQYF
TRBJ2-3 | TRBV7-2 | . | . | TGTGCCAGCAGCTTATACAGGGACCCAGATACGCAGTATTTT | CASSLYRDPDTQYF
TRBJ1-5 | TRBV6-5 | . | . | TGTGCCAGCAGTTACTCGAGGGTTCAGCCCCAGCATTTT | CASSYSRVQPQHF
TRBJ2-7 | TRBV23-1 | . | TRBD2 | TGCGCCAGCAGTCTCCTAGCGGGTATTTACGAGCAGTACTTC | CASSLLAGIYEQYF
TRBJ2-3 | TRBV4-2 | . | TRBD2 | TGTGCCAGCAGCCGGTCTCGGGAGGGGAGGGATACGCAGTATTTT | CASSRSREGRDTQYF
TRBJ2-6 | TRBV4-3 | . | . | TGCGCCAGCAGCCAAGTCCGGTCGCGACAGGGAGGCCCGCGGGGGGCCAACGTCCTGACTTTC | CASSQVRSRQGGPRGANVLTF
TRBJ2-1 | TRBV28 | . | . | TGTGCCAGCAGTTTATGGCCTAGAAGCAATGAGCAGTTCTTC | CASSLWPRSNEQFF
TRBJ1-1 | TRBV5-1 | . | TRBD1 | TGCGCCAGCAGCACCCGGACAGGATATGAAGCTTTCTTT | CASSTRTGYEAFF
TRBJ2-2 | TRBV11-2 | once | TRBD2 | TGTGCCAGCAGCTCAAGCGGGAGGGCCTTCGCCGGGGAGCTGTTTTTT | CASSSSGRAFAGELFF